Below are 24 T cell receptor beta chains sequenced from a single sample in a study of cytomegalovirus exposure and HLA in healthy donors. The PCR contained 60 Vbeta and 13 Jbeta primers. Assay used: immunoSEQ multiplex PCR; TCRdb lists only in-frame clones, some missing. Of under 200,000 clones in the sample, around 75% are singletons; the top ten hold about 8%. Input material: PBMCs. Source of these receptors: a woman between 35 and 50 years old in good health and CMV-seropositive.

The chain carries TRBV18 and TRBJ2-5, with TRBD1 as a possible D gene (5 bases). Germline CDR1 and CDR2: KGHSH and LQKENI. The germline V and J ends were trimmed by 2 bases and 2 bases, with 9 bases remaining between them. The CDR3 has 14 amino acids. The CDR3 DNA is TGTGCCAGCTCACCATGGGCAGGGCAAGAGACCCAGTACTTC. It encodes CASSPWAGQETQYF.

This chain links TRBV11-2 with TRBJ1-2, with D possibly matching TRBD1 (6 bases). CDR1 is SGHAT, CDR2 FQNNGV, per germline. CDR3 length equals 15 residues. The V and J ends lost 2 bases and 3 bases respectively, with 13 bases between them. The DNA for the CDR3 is TGTGCCAGCAGCTTAAATCAGGGGTACGACTATGGCTACACCTTC. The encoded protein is CASSLNQGYDYGYTF.

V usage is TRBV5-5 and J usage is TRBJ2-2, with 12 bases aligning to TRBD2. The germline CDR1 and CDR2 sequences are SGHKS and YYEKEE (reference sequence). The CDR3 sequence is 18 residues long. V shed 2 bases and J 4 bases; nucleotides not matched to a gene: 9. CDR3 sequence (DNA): TGTGCCAGCAGCTTTTCCCTAGCGGGAGGGCCTGGCACCGGGGAGCTGTTTTTT. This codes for CASSFSLAGGPGTGELFF.

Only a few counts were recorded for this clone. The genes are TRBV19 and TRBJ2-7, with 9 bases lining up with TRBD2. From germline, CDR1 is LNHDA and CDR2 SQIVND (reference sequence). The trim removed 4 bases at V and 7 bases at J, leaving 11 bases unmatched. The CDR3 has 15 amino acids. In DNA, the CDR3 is TGTGCCAGTAGTACCGTAGCGGGAGTGCGCGCGGAGCAGTACTTC. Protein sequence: CASSTVAGVRAEQYF.

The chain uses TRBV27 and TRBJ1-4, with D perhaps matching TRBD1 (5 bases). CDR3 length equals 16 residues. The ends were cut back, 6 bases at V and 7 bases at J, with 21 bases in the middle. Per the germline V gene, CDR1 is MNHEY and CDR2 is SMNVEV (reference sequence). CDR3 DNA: TGTGCCAGCAGATCGACACGTCGGGGGTTTGGTGAAAAACTGTTTTTT. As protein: CASRSTRRGFGEKLFF.

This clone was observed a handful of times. The CDR3 protein is CASSSRDSYNEQFF. CDR3 in DNA: TGTGCCAGCAGCTCACGGGACAGCTACAATGAGCAGTTCTTC. This chain links TRBV9 with TRBJ2-1; TRBD1 agrees at 7 bases. Trimming cost V 4 bases and J 3 bases; bases outside gene matches: 4. Germline V gene lookup returns CDR1 SGDLS and CDR2 YYNGEE. The CDR3 covers 14 residues.

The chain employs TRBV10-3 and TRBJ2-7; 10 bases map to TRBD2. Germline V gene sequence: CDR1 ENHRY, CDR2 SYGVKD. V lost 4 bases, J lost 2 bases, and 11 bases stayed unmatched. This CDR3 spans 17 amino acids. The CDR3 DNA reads TGTGCCATCAGTGTCGGGGGAGCGGGAGGGGCCACCTACGAGCAGTACTTC. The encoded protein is CAISVGGAGGATYEQYF.

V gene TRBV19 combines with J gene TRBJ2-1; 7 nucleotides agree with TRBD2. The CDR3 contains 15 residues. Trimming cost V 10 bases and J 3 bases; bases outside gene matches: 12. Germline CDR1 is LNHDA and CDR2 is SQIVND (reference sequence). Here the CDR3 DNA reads TGTGCCACCTCCTCCGGGACTATTCTCTACAATGAGCAGTTCTTC. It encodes CATSSGTILYNEQFF.

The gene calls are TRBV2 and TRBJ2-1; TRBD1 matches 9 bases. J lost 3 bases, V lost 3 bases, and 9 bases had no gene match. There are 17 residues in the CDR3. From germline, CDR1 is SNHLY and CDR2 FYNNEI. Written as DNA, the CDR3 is TGTGCCAGCAGTGAGGGGCCCGGGACAGGGTTCTACAATGAGCAGTTCTTC. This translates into CASSEGPGTGFYNEQFF.

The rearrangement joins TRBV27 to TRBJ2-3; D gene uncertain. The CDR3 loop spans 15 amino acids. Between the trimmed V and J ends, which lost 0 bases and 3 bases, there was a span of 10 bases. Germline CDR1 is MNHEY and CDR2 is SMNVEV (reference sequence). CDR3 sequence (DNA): TGTGCCAGCAGTTTATCTGGCAGAATAACAGATACGCAGTATTTT. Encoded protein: CASSLSGRITDTQYF.

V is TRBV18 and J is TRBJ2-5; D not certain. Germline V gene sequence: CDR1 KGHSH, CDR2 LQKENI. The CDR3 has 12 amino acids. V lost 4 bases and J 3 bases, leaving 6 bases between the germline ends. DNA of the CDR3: TGTGCCAGCTCACGGCAGGAAGAGACCCAGTACTTC. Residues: CASSRQEETQYF.

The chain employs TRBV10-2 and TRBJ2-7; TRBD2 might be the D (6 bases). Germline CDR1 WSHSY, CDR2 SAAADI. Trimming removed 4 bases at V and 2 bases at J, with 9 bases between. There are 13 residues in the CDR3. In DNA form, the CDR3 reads TGCGCCAGCAGTGGTAGCGGAGCCTACGAGCAGTACTTC. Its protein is CASSGSGAYEQYF.

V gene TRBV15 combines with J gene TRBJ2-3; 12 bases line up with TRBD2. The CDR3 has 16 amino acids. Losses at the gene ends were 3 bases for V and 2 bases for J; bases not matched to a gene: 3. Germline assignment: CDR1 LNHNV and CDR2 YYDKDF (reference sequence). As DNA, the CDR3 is TGTGCCACCAGCAGGTCTAGCGGGAGGGCCACAGATACGCAGTATTTT. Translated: CATSRSSGRATDTQYF. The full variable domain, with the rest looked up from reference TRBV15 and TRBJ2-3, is DAMVIQNPRYQVTQFGKPVTLSCSQTLNHNVMYWYQQKSSQAPKLLFHYYDKDFNNEADTPDNFQSRRPNTSFCFLDIRSPGLGDTAMYLCATSRSSGRATDTQYFGPGTRLTVL.

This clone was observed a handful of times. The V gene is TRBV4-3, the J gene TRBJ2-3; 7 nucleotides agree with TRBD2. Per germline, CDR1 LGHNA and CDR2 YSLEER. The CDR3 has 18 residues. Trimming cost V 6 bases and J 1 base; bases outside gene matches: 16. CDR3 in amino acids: CASRGGDRQLTGTDTQYF. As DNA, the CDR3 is TGCGCCAGCAGGGGGGGGGACCGACAACTAACGGGCACAGATACGCAGTATTTT.

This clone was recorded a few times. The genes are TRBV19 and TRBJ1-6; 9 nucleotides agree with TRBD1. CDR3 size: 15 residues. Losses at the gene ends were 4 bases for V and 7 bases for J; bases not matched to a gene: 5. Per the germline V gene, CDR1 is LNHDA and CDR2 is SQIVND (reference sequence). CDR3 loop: CASSKRTGENSPLHF. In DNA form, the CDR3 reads TGTGCCAGTAGTAAGAGGACAGGGGAAAATTCACCCCTCCACTTT.

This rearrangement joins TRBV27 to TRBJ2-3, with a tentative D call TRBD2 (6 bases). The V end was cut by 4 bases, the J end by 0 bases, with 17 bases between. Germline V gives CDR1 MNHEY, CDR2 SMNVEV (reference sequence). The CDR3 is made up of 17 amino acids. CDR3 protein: CASSSLGGGPSTDTQYF. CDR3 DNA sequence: TGTGCCAGCAGTTCCCTGGGAGGTGGGCCTAGCACAGATACGCAGTATTTT.

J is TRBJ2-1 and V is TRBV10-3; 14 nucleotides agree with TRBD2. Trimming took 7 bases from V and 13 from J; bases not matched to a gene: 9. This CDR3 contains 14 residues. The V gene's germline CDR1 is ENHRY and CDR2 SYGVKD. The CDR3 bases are TGTGCCATCAATCCGGGACTAGCGGGAGAAGAACAGTTCTTC. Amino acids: CAINPGLAGEEQFF.

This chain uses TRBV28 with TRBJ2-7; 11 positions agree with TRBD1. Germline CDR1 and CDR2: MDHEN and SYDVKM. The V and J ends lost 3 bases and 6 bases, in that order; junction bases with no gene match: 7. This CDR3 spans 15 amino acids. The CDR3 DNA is TGTGCCAGCAGTTTGGCATGGGACAGGGGGGGCGAGCAGTACTTC. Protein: CASSLAWDRGGEQYF. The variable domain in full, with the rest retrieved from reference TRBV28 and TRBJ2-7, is DVKVTQSSRYLVKRTGEKVFLECVQDMDHENMFWYRQDPGLGLRLIYFSYDVKMKEKGDIPEGYSVSREKKERFSLILESASTNQTSMYLCASSLAWDRGGEQYFGPGTRLTVT.

DNA for the CDR3: TGTGCCAGCAGCCCCGGAAGCGGGGGGAACACTGAAGCTTTCTTT. This gives the protein CASSPGSGGNTEAFF. The chain links TRBV7-3 to TRBJ1-1, with D possibly matching TRBD1 (5 bases). CDR1 and CDR2 (germline): SGHTA, FQGTGA. CDR3 length: 15 amino acids. The germline V and J ends were trimmed by 5 bases and 1 base, with 14 bases remaining between them.

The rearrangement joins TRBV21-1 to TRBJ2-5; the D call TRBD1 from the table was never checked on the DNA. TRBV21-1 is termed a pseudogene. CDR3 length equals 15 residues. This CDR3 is CASDRIKGFSETQYF. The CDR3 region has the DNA TGTGCCAGCGACAGGATCAAGGGGTTCTCGGAGACCCAGTACTTC.

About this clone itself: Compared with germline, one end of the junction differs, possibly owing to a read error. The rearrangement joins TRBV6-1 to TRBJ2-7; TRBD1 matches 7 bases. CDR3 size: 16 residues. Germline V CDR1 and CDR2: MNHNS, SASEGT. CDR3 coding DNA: TGTGCCAGCAGTGACCCCACCACAGGGGCCCCTAAGGAGCAGTGCTTC. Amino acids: CASSDPTTGAPKEQCF.

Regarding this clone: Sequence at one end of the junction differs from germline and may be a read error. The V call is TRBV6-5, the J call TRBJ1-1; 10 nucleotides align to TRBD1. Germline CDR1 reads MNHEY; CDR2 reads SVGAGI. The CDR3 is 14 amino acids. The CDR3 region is CASRAGQGNTEASF. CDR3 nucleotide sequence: TGTGCCAGCAGAGCGGGACAGGGGAACACTGAAGCTTCCTTT.

CDR3 residues: CASSTTENTEAFF. The DNA for the CDR3 is TGTGCCAGTAGCACCACAGAGAACACTGAAGCTTTCTTT. The rearrangement uses TRBV19 and TRBJ1-1; no definite D call. The V end lost 6 bases, the J end lost 1 base, and 9 bases lay between the germline ends. There are 13 residues in the CDR3. Germline V gene sequence: CDR1 LNHDA, CDR2 SQIVND (reference sequence).

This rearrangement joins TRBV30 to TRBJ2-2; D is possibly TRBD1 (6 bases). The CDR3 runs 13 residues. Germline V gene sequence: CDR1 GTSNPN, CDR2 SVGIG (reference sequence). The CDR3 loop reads CASGQGSTGELFF. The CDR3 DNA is TGTGCATCAGGGCAGGGGAGCACCGGGGAGCTGTTTTTT.